The 28 T cell receptor beta chains in this list originate from one sample, sequenced in a study of beta chain features in type 1 diabetes. Study conclusions and caveats: People with Type 1 diabetes carried modestly yet significantly shorter TCRB CDR3s in all four CD4+ subsets.

The sequenced template was cDNA made from the entire isolated RNA. The data were produced by immunoSEQ multiplex PCR, yet TCRdb's version contains in-frame clones alone and is incomplete. Of 150,000 to 200,000 clones in the sample, roughly 60% were seen once. Their specific antigens are unknown. The sample comprised naive CD4+ T cells from blood. Receptors were obtained from a man aged 30 to 39 with type 1 diabetes.

The gene calls are TRBV11-2 and TRBJ1-1; D not certain. V lost 0 bases and J lost 4, with 12 bases in between. The length of the CDR3 is 15 residues. CDR1 SGHAT and CDR2 FQNNGV come from the germline V gene. The CDR3: CASSLESTVGTEAFF. The DNA for the CDR3 is TGTGCCAGCAGCTTAGAAAGCACAGTTGGCACTGAAGCTTTCTTT. The variable domain in full, with the rest retrieved from reference TRBV11-2 and TRBJ1-1, is EAGVAQSPRYKIIEKRQSVAFWCNPISGHATLYWYQQILGQGPKLLIQFQNNGVVDDSQLPKDRFSAERLKGVDSTLKIQPAKLEDSAVYLCASSLESTVGTEAFFGQGTRLTVV.

This clone was counted between two and nine times. This chain uses TRBV30 with TRBJ2-7; D is ambiguous. The V gene lost 0 bases and the J gene lost 6 bases, with 9 bases spanning the gap. The CDR3 consists of 12 residues. Germline V lookup: CDR1 GTSNPN, CDR2 SVGIG (reference sequence). For the CDR3, the DNA is TGTGCCTGGAGTGTACAAGATGGCGAGCAGTACTTC. This codes for CAWSVQDGEQYF.

The rearrangement joins TRBV9 to TRBJ2-3; TRBD2 matches 8 bases. This CDR3 has 16 residues. The V and J ends lost 0 bases and 3 bases, in that order; junction bases with no gene match: 6. From germline, CDR1 is SGDLS and CDR2 YYNGEE. The CDR3 DNA sequence: TGTGCCAGCAGCGTAGGGGTTAGCGGGGAAACAGATACGCAGTATTTT. Translated: CASSVGVSGETDTQYF.

The rearrangement joins TRBV29-1 to TRBJ1-1, with 8 nucleotides matching TRBD1. The CDR3 contains 13 residues. V was pared by 7 bases and J by 5 bases, with 9 bases of the junction left unmatched. Per the germline V gene, CDR1 is SQVTM and CDR2 is ANQGSEA. As DNA, the CDR3 is TGCAGCGCTCTTGGACAGGGCGGTACTGAAGCTTTCTTT. This gives the protein CSALGQGGTEAFF.

V gene TRBV30 combines with J gene TRBJ2-3; 10 bases are a match to TRBD1. The J segment lost 3 bases and the V segment lost 8 bases, leaving 5 bases of the junction unmatched. The CDR3 consists of 13 residues. Germline CDR1 reads GTSNPN; CDR2 reads SVGIG (reference sequence). CDR3: CALDRGLTDTQYF. Written as DNA, the CDR3 is TGTGCCCTCGACAGGGGGCTAACAGATACGCAGTATTTT.

The chain has TRBV10-1 and TRBJ2-3; 7 bases agree with TRBD1. V lost 3 bases, J lost 3 bases, and 9 bases stayed unmatched. Germline V CDR1 and CDR2: WNHNN, SYGVQD (reference sequence). The CDR3 contains 16 residues. The CDR3 here is CASSDIDRVSTDTQYF. The DNA of the CDR3 is TGCGCCAGCAGTGACATAGACAGGGTGTCAACAGATACGCAGTATTTT.

The gene calls are TRBV9 and TRBJ2-5, with D maybe TRBD1 (6 bases). CDR3 size: 14 residues. The germline CDR1 and CDR2 sequences are SGDLS and YYNGEE. Trimming left V 4 bases short and J 4 bases short, with 14 bases between. This CDR3 is CASSRTGKGETQYF. In DNA form, the CDR3 reads TGTGCCAGCAGCCGAACAGGGAAGGGAGAGACCCAGTACTTC.

The chain has TRBV30 and TRBJ2-3; D is undetermined. The CDR3 loop spans 16 amino acids. Trimming left V 3 bases short and J 1 base short, with 17 bases between. Germline values: CDR1 GTSNPN, CDR2 SVGIG (reference sequence). The CDR3 DNA is TGTGCCTGGAGCCCTCAACATTTATCAGGCACAGATACGCAGTATTTT. It translates to CAWSPQHLSGTDTQYF.

The rearrangement joins TRBV29-1 to TRBJ2-3; unclear D gene. Germline CDR1 and CDR2: SQVTM and ANQGSEA. Trimming removed 2 bases from V and 2 bases from J, with 8 bases in between. This CDR3 spans 13 amino acids. CDR3 DNA: TGCAGCGTTGAACGCGCAGCCACAGATACGCAGTATTTT. As protein: CSVERAATDTQYF.

The chain joins TRBV7-2 to TRBJ2-7; 9 nucleotides line up with TRBD1. Trimming removed 5 bases from V and 3 bases from J; junction bases left unmatched: 8. In germline, CDR1 is SGHTA, CDR2 FQGNSA. The CDR3 length is 15 residues. The CDR3 loop is CASSQSRDRDYEQYF. The CDR3 coding sequence is TGTGCCAGCAGCCAGAGCCGGGACAGGGACTACGAGCAGTACTTC.

The chain links TRBV4-3 to TRBJ2-7; D is unresolved. The CDR3 runs 9 residues. Germline V CDR1 and CDR2: LGHNA, YSLEER. Between the trimmed V and J ends, which lost 11 bases and 1 base, there was a span of 3 bases. Written as DNA, the CDR3 is TGCGCCGGATCCTACGAGCAGTACTTC. It is translated as CAGSYEQYF.

The chain combines TRBV7-9 with TRBJ2-7; D ambiguous. The germline V gene has CDR1 SEHNR and CDR2 FQNEAQ (reference sequence). The CDR3 sequence is 13 residues long. Trimming pared 2 bases from V and 4 bases from J, leaving 9 bases between. CDR3 loop: CASSLSPLYEQYF. The CDR3 DNA follows: TGTGCCAGCAGCTTAAGCCCTTTGTACGAGCAGTACTTC.

This clone was picked up one time. J is TRBJ1-1 and V is TRBV29-1, with TRBD1 matching over 9 bases. The CDR3 has 13 residues. V lost 7 bases to trimming and J lost 6 bases; unmatched junction nucleotides: 9. Germline V gene lookup returns CDR1 SQVTM and CDR2 ANQGSEA. The CDR3 here is CSAYTGGASEAFF. The CDR3 nucleotides are TGCAGCGCTTACACAGGGGGCGCCTCTGAAGCTTTCTTT. Full variable domain (outside the CDR3, taken from reference TRBV29-1 and TRBJ1-1): SAVISQKPSRDICQRGTSLTIQCQVDSQVTMMFWYRQQPGQSLTLIATANQGSEATYESGFVIDKFPISRPNLTFSTLTVSNMSPEDSSIYLCSAYTGGASEAFFGQGTRLTVV.

The CDR3 bases are TGTGCCAGCAGCGTAGGACAGGGCGTTTACAATGAGCAGTTCTTC. Translated, it gives CASSVGQGVYNEQFF. J is TRBJ2-1 and V is TRBV9; 7 nucleotides match TRBD1. Losses at the gene ends were 0 bases for V and 4 bases for J; bases not matched to a gene: 4. CDR1 SGDLS and CDR2 YYNGEE come from the germline V gene. This CDR3 has 15 amino acids.

The rearrangement links TRBV7-2 to TRBJ2-5; TRBD2 might be the D (6 bases). Germline lookup yields CDR1 SGHTA and CDR2 FQGNSA. There are 14 residues in the CDR3. Trimming stripped 1 base from V and 5 bases from J, with 11 bases between. In DNA form, the CDR3 reads TGTGCCAGCAGCTTAGGGGGAGGTGGGGAGACCCAGTACTTC. It is translated as CASSLGGGGETQYF.

The chain combines TRBV7-9 with TRBJ2-1; TRBD2 matches 12 bases. V shed 5 bases, J shed 7 bases, and the junction held 12 bases outside the gene matches. Looked up from germline, CDR1 is SEHNR and CDR2 is FQNEAQ (reference sequence). The CDR3 covers 17 residues. CDR3: CASSRAFRTSGENEQFF. As DNA, the CDR3 is TGTGCCAGCAGCAGGGCATTTAGGACTAGCGGGGAAAATGAGCAGTTCTTC. The complete variable domain, with remaining parts taken from reference TRBV7-9 and TRBJ2-1, reads DTGVSQNPRHKITKRGQNVTFRCDPISEHNRLYWYRQTLGQGPEFLTYFQNEAQLEKSRLLSDRFSAERPKGSFSTLEIQRTEQGDSAMYLCASSRAFRTSGENEQFFGPGTRLTVL.

The chain links TRBV5-6 to TRBJ2-1; tentative D call: TRBD2 (6 bases). Trimming took 3 bases from V and 8 from J, leaving 6 bases between them. The CDR3 loop spans 11 amino acids. Germline values: CDR1 SGHDT, CDR2 YYEEEE. The CDR3 protein is CASSWRDEQFF. For the CDR3, the DNA is TGTGCCAGCAGCTGGAGGGATGAGCAGTTCTTC.

The CDR3 region is CASSLGNNNEQFF. CDR3 coding DNA: TGCGCCAGCAGCTTGGGAAACAACAATGAGCAGTTCTTC. This chain uses TRBV5-1 with TRBJ2-1, with D uncertain. Germline V gives CDR1 SGHRS, CDR2 YFSETQ. Trimming removed 0 bases at V and 5 bases at J, with 6 bases between. This CDR3 is built from 13 residues.

The chain carries TRBV4-3 and TRBJ2-6; tentative D call: TRBD1 (6 bases). Looked up from germline, CDR1 is LGHNA and CDR2 is YSLEER. The germline V and J ends were trimmed by 0 bases and 2 bases, with 11 bases remaining between them. The CDR3 extends over 17 amino acids. CDR3 loop: CASSQEPQGTGANVLTF. Written as DNA, the CDR3 is TGCGCCAGCAGCCAAGAGCCCCAGGGGACTGGGGCCAACGTCCTGACTTTC.

The rearrangement uses TRBV6-5 and TRBJ2-3, with D perhaps given as TRBD1 or TRBD2 (6 bases each). CDR1 is MNHEY, CDR2 SVGAGI, per germline. There are 16 residues in the CDR3. V shed 2 bases and J shed 5 bases, with 17 bases lying between them. The CDR3 nucleotides read TGTGCCAGCAGTTACGGCGGATTTGGAGGGGGAGATACGCAGTATTTT. Its protein product is CASSYGGFGGGDTQYF.

The V and J genes are TRBV5-1 and TRBJ2-7; weak D call: TRBD1 (6 bases). This CDR3 has 13 residues. Looked up from germline, CDR1 is SGHRS and CDR2 is YFSETQ. Trimming pared 0 bases from V and 4 bases from J, leaving 8 bases between. CDR3 loop: CASSLGTEYEQYF. The CDR3 coding sequence is TGCGCCAGCAGCTTGGGGACAGAATACGAGCAGTACTTC.

The chain has TRBV9 and TRBJ2-7; TRBD1 agrees at 10 bases. Germline-derived CDR1 and CDR2 are SGDLS and YYNGEE. V lost 3 bases, J lost 6 bases, and 6 bases stayed unmatched. The CDR3 extends over 14 amino acids. CDR3 bases: TGTGCCAGCAGCGGTGGACAGGGGGTTCTCGAGCAGTACTTC. Its protein is CASSGGQGVLEQYF.

The chain carries TRBV9 and TRBJ1-6, with a tentative D call TRBD1 (5 bases). CDR1 is SGDLS and CDR2 is YYNGEE in the germline V gene. V was trimmed by 1 base and J by 4 bases, leaving 6 bases between them. CDR3 length: 14 residues. The CDR3 loop is CASSVTGYNSPLHF. As DNA, the CDR3 is TGTGCCAGCAGCGTAACAGGTTATAATTCACCCCTCCACTTT.

In its sample, this clone was seen a few times. The same CDR3 also results from other DNA sequences found in this sample. The chain carries TRBV7-2 and TRBJ2-5; 7 nucleotides match TRBD1. The CDR3 runs to 13 residues. Germline V gene data show CDR1 as SGHTA and CDR2 as FQGNSA. The V gene end was trimmed by 5 bases and the J gene end by 3 bases; junction bases not matched to a gene: 3. CDR3 amino acids: CASSRDREETQYF. The CDR3 DNA follows: TGTGCCAGCAGCAGGGACAGAGAAGAGACCCAGTACTTC.

This clone was observed a handful of times. Other DNA sequences within the sample encode an identical CDR3. The chain combines TRBV2 with TRBJ2-5, with unresolved D. This CDR3 has 11 amino acids. In germline, CDR1 is SNHLY, CDR2 FYNNEI. Trimming left V 8 bases short and J 1 base short, with 5 bases between. The CDR3 protein is CASSSQETQYF. Written as DNA, the CDR3 is TGTGCCAGCTCCTCCCAAGAGACCCAGTACTTC. Looking up the rest from reference TRBV2 and TRBJ2-5 gives the full variable domain: EPEVTQTPSHQVTQMGQEVILRCVPISNHLYFYWYRQILGQKVEFLVSFYNNEISEKSEIFDDQFSVERPDGSNFTLKIRSTKLEDSAMYFCASSSQETQYFGPGTRLLVL.

This clone was counted a single time. The V gene is TRBV30, the J gene TRBJ2-7; 10 bases line up with TRBD2. CDR3 size: 14 residues. The germline CDR1 and CDR2 sequences are GTSNPN and SVGIG (reference sequence). The V gene end was trimmed by 5 bases and the J gene end by 3 bases; junction bases not matched to a gene: 7. Written as DNA, the CDR3 is TGTGCCTGGGGTACCGGGACTAGCGACTACGAGCAGTACTTC. It translates to CAWGTGTSDYEQYF. The full variable domain, in which reference TRBV30 and TRBJ2-7 provide the parts outside the CDR3, is SQTIHQWPATLVQPVGSPLSLECTVEGTSNPNLYWYRQAAGRGLQLLFYSVGIGQISSEVPQNLSASRPQDRQFILSSKKLLLSDSGFYLCAWGTGTSDYEQYFGPGTRLTVT.

The V call is TRBV9, the J call TRBJ2-1, with D possibly being TRBD1 (6 bases). The CDR3 covers 16 residues. V lost 4 bases, J lost 5 bases, and 19 bases lay in between. Germline V gives CDR1 SGDLS, CDR2 YYNGEE. The CDR3 sequence: CASSPLRGKIHNEQFF. The DNA of the CDR3 is TGTGCCAGCAGCCCCCTGAGGGGGAAGATTCACAATGAGCAGTTCTTC.

This chain links TRBV7-2 with TRBJ2-2; the D gene is possibly TRBD2 (6 bases). There are 16 residues in the CDR3. CDR1 is SGHTA and CDR2 is FQGNSA in the germline V gene. Between the trimmed V and J ends, which lost 2 bases and 4 bases, there was a span of 14 bases. CDR3 sequence: CASSLRGLGSTGELFF. The CDR3 DNA follows: TGTGCCAGCAGCTTACGGGGGTTGGGTAGCACCGGGGAGCTGTTTTTT.